This TCR beta chain originates from a study of blood T cell repertoires in COVID-19. Sequencing was performed with immunoSEQ multiplex PCR; in TCRdb, only in-frame clones are kept and a portion is missing. The sample has over 100,000 clones; roughly 85% are singletons. Germline V gene lookup returns CDR1 LNHNV and CDR2 YYDKDF (reference sequence). With V trimmed by 3 bases and J by 6 bases, 6 bases remained unmatched. This CDR3 contains 14 residues. The sample comprised peripheral blood. The genes are TRBV15 and TRBJ1-1, with TRBD1 matching 8 bases. This TCR was recovered from a man in his forties or fifties with acute or convalescent COVID-19. The chain's CDR3 is CATSSDRGNAEAFF. The CDR3 DNA is TGTGCCACCAGCAGTGACAGGGGTAATGCTGAAGCTTTCTTT.